Below, 7 T cell receptor beta chains from the same sample are listed, as sequenced in a study of blood T cell repertoires in COVID-19. Sequencing used immunoSEQ multiplex PCR; TCRdb keeps in-frame clones, though not all of them. Of about 100,000 clones listed, approximately 84% are singletons. Specimen: peripheral blood. The source of these receptors is a man aged 35 to 55 with active or convalescent COVID-19.

This sequence joins TRBV6-5 and TRBJ2-7; D perhaps matches TRBD1 (7 bases). The CDR3 is made up of 14 amino acids. V lost 2 bases, J lost 2 bases, and 10 bases lay in between. CDR1 is MNHEY and CDR2 is SVGAGI in the germline V gene. The CDR3 DNA follows: TGTGCCAGCAGTTACGGCAGGGGGGCCTACGAGCAGTACTTC. Encoded protein: CASSYGRGAYEQYF.

The rearrangement uses TRBV19 and TRBJ1-5; 7 bases fit TRBD1. With 5 bases clipped from V and 0 bases from J, the junction kept 10 bases outside the gene matches. This CDR3 spans 17 amino acids. In germline, CDR1 is LNHDA, CDR2 SQIVND (reference sequence). The CDR3 DNA follows: TGTGCCAGTAGTCAACTCCGGGACAGAGATAGCAATCAGCCCCAGCATTTT. Its translation: CASSQLRDRDSNQPQHF.

Points on this clone: Distinct nucleotide sequences in the sample also encode this CDR3. The V call is TRBV27, the J call TRBJ1-4; 7 positions match TRBD1. The CDR3 length is 13 residues. The V gene end was trimmed by 3 bases and the J gene end by 7 bases; junction bases not matched to a gene: 2. The V gene's germline CDR1 is MNHEY and CDR2 SMNVEV (reference sequence). The CDR3 spells CASSFQGGEKLFF. For the CDR3, the DNA is TGTGCCAGCAGTTTCCAGGGGGGTGAAAAACTGTTTTTT.

V and J are TRBV19 and TRBJ1-3; a possible D gene is TRBD1 (5 bases). The germline V gene has CDR1 LNHDA and CDR2 SQIVND (reference sequence). Trimming took off 5 bases at V and 3 bases at J, with 20 bases between the two ends. CDR3 length: 17 amino acids. CDR3 nucleotides: TGTGCCAGTAGTCCGCGGACACGCTTAGACAGTGGAAACACCATATATTTT. Amino acids: CASSPRTRLDSGNTIYF.

The chain is built from TRBV5-6 and TRBJ2-3, with 7 bases fitting TRBD2. The CDR3 sequence is 14 residues long. Per germline, CDR1 SGHDT and CDR2 YYEEEE. J lost 6 bases, V lost 3 bases, and 7 bases had no gene match. Here the CDR3 reads CASSSSGAADTQYF. Here the CDR3 DNA reads TGTGCCAGCAGCTCCAGCGGGGCGGCGGATACGCAGTATTTT.

J is TRBJ1-1 and V is TRBV5-1, with unresolved D. Trimming pared 3 bases from V and 0 bases from J, leaving 6 bases between. The CDR3 totals 13 residues. Germline V CDR1 and CDR2: SGHRS, YFSETQ. The CDR3 loop reads CASSSAVNTEAFF. The CDR3, as DNA: TGCGCCAGCAGCTCCGCAGTGAACACTGAAGCTTTCTTT.

This sequence joins TRBV7-9 and TRBJ1-6, with 7 bases matching TRBD1. The V segment lost 4 bases and the J segment 8 bases; nucleotides outside the gene matches: 2. This CDR3 spans 13 amino acids. Looked up from germline, CDR1 is SEHNR and CDR2 is FQNEAQ (reference sequence). CDR3 bases: TGTGCCAGCAGCTCCCAGGGGGATTCACCCCTCCACTTT. Encoded protein: CASSSQGDSPLHF.